This T cell receptor (beta chain) is drawn from a study of cytomegalovirus exposure and HLA in healthy donors. Of note for this clone: The antigen is undetermined. Germline is not matched at one junction end, which may reflect a read error.

The germline V gene has CDR1 SEHNR and CDR2 FQNEAQ (reference sequence). There are 15 residues in the CDR3. Notes on the study in general: Later genetic work tied a missense DCLRE1C variant to beta-chain V and J trimming.

PCR employed 60 Vbeta and 13 Jbeta primers. Assay: immunoSEQ multiplex PCR; the TCRdb copy retains only in-frame clones and omits some. The sample has some 140,000 clones, around 80% seen once. The origin of this receptor is a man between 25 and 39 years old in good health and CMV-seronegative. Sequencing was done on a sample of PBMCs. The rearrangement uses TRBV7-9 and TRBJ1-2; 11 nucleotides line up with TRBD1. As DNA, the CDR3 is TGTTCCAGCTCGGACAGGGGGCCTGGTGAGGTGGGCTACACCTTC. Translated: CSSSDRGPGEVGYTF. Using reference TRBV7-9 and TRBJ1-2 for the parts outside the CDR3, the full variable domain is DTGVSQNPRHKITKRGQNVTFRCDPISEHNRLYWYRQTLGQGPEFLTYFQNEAQLEKSRLLSDRFSAERPKGSFSTLEIQRTEQGDSAMYLCSSSDRGPGEVGYTFGSGTRLTVV.